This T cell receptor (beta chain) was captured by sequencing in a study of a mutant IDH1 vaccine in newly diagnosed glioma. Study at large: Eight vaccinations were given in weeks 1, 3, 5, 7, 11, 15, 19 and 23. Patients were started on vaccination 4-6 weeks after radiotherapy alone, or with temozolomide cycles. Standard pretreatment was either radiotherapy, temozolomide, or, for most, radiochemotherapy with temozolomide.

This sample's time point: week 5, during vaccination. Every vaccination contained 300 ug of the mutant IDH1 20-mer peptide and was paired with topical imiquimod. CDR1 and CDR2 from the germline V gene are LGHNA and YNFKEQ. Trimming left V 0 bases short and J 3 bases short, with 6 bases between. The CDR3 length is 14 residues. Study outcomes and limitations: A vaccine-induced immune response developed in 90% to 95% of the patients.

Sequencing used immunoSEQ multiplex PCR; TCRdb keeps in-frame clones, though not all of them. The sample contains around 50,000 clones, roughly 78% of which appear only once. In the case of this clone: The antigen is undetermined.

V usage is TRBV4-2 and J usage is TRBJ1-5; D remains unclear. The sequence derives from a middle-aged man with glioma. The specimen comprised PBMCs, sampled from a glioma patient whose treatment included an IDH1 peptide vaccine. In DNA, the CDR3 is TGTGCCAGCAGCCAAGAGTGGGACAATCAGCCCCAGCATTTT. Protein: CASSQEWDNQPQHF.